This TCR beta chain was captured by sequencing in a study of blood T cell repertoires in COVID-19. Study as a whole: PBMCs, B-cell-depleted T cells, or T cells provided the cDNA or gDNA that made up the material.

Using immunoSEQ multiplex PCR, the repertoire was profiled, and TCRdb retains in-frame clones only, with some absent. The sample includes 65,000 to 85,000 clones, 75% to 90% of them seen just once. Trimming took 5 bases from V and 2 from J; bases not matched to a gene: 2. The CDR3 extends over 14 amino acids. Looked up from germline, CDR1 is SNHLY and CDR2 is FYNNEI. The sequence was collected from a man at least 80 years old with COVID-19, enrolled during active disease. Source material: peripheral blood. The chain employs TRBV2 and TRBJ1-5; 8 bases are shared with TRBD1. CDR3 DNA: TGTGCCAGCAGTCAACAGGGGGGCAATCAGCCCCAGCATTTT. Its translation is CASSQQGGNQPQHF.